These 16 T cell receptor beta chains came from one sample sequenced in a study of blood T cell repertoires in COVID-19. TCRdb's copy holds only in-frame clones and misses some; the assay was immunoSEQ multiplex PCR. The repertoire holds about 280,000 clones, under 90% seen once, with 2.2% in the top ten. The sequencing input was peripheral blood. These receptors originate from a middle-aged man with acute or convalescent COVID-19.

This chain joins TRBV6-1 and TRBJ1-4; 7 bases are shared with TRBD1. The CDR3 loop spans 16 amino acids. Germline V gene data show CDR1 as MNHNS and CDR2 as SASEGT. With 3 bases clipped from V and 3 bases from J, the junction kept 7 bases outside the gene matches. This CDR3 reads CASSERQGHPNEKLFF. Here the CDR3 DNA reads TGTGCCAGCAGTGAGCGACAGGGTCATCCTAATGAAAAACTGTTTTTT.

The chain couples TRBV5-1 to TRBJ1-1, with a weak D call TRBD1 (6 bases). The V end lost 3 bases, the J end lost 0 bases, and 12 bases lay between the germline ends. Germline assignment: CDR1 SGHRS and CDR2 YFSETQ. The CDR3 contains 15 residues. DNA for the CDR3: TGCGCCAGCAGCTCGGTGCAGGGGCTGAACACTGAAGCTTTCTTT. Translation: CASSSVQGLNTEAFF.

This clone is a singleton in its sample. The chain joins TRBV6-4 to TRBJ2-7; 8 positions match TRBD1. Germline V gives CDR1 MRHNA, CDR2 SNTAGT. V shed 10 bases, J shed 9 bases, and the junction held 23 bases outside the gene matches. The CDR3 runs to 16 residues. As DNA, the CDR3 is TGTGCCACCCCCCGGGCCTCAGGGGGCAAAACCGTTGGGCAGTACTTC. As protein: CATPRASGGKTVGQYF.

The chain recombines TRBV4-2 with TRBJ2-5; TRBD2 matches at 13 bases. Germline CDR1 is LGHNA and CDR2 is YNFKEQ. The V gene end was trimmed by 5 bases and the J gene end by 4 bases; junction bases not matched to a gene: 7. CDR3 length: 16 amino acids. The CDR3 sequence: CASSAKLAGGRETQYF. CDR3 sequence (DNA): TGTGCCAGCAGCGCAAAACTAGCGGGGGGGCGAGAGACCCAGTACTTC.

The chain combines TRBV4-1 with TRBJ2-7; 7 bases line up with TRBD1. The V gene's germline CDR1 is MGHRA and CDR2 YSYEKL. This CDR3 has 14 amino acids. The V gene end was trimmed by 3 bases and the J gene end by 3 bases; junction bases not matched to a gene: 5. The CDR3 nucleotides are TGCGCCAGCAGCCACCGGGACAGCTTCTACGAGCAGTACTTC. As protein: CASSHRDSFYEQYF.

V usage is TRBV6-5 and J usage is TRBJ2-5, with D tentatively TRBD1 (5 bases). The CDR3 loop spans 12 amino acids. Germline loops: CDR1 MNHEY, CDR2 SVGAGI. Trimming removed 5 bases from V and 5 bases from J, with 9 bases in between. CDR3 bases: TGTGCCAGCAGTCCAGGGTTGGAGACCCAGTACTTC. Protein sequence: CASSPGLETQYF.

The chain couples TRBV15 to TRBJ2-5, with 8 bases matching TRBD2. This CDR3 comprises 17 residues. J was trimmed by 1 base and V by 4 bases; bases with no gene match: 11. CDR1 and CDR2 from the germline V gene are LNHNV and YYDKDF (reference sequence). The CDR3 here is CATSTFMSGGPQETQYF. CDR3 coding DNA: TGTGCCACCAGCACGTTTATGAGCGGGGGCCCCCAAGAGACCCAGTACTTC.

V is TRBV2 and J is TRBJ1-2; no firm D call. In germline, CDR1 is SNHLY, CDR2 FYNNEI. This CDR3 has 13 residues. V was pared by 1 base and J by 4 bases, with 7 bases between. CDR3 protein: CASSEVLSYGYTF. CDR3 coding DNA: TGTGCCAGCAGTGAAGTCTTGAGCTATGGCTACACCTTC.

V is TRBV11-3 and J is TRBJ2-7, with D maybe TRBD2 (6 bases). This CDR3 comprises 17 residues. Trimming took 3 bases from V and 2 from J, leaving 20 bases between them. The germline V gene has CDR1 SGHNT and CDR2 YENEEA. CDR3 sequence: CASSFGTGDTKTYEQYF. The CDR3 coding sequence is TGTGCCAGCAGCTTTGGGACGGGGGATACTAAGACCTACGAGCAGTACTTC.

This chain links TRBV15 with TRBJ2-4; D ambiguous. The germline CDR1 and CDR2 sequences are LNHNV and YYDKDF (reference sequence). V was trimmed by 5 bases and J by 0 bases, leaving 14 bases between them. CDR3 length: 16 amino acids. In DNA form, the CDR3 reads TGTGCCACCAGCTTTGGCAATCTGTTAGCCAAAAACATTCAGTACTTC. This sequence encodes CATSFGNLLAKNIQYF. Together with reference TRBV15 and TRBJ2-4, the CDR3 gives the full variable domain: DAMVIQNPRYQVTQFGKPVTLSCSQTLNHNVMYWYQQKSSQAPKLLFHYYDKDFNNEADTPDNFQSRRPNTSFCFLDIRSPGLGDTAMYLCATSFGNLLAKNIQYFGAGTRLSVL.

The V gene is TRBV5-1, the J gene TRBJ1-2, with 9 bases matching TRBD1. The trim removed 0 bases at V and 4 bases at J, leaving 4 bases unmatched. CDR1 and CDR2 (germline): SGHRS, YFSETQ. The CDR3 sequence is 15 residues long. CDR3 DNA: TGCGCCAGCAGCTTGGATACGGGACAGGGCTATGGCTACACCTTC. Translating it yields CASSLDTGQGYGYTF.

This clone was observed once. V gene TRBV19 combines with J gene TRBJ2-2; D gene unclear. The CDR3 covers 14 residues. Germline V gene data show CDR1 as LNHDA and CDR2 as SQIVND (reference sequence). V lost 0 bases and J lost 5, with 7 bases in between. The CDR3 spells CASSIDSKTGELFF. The CDR3, as DNA: TGTGCCAGTAGTATAGACAGTAAAACCGGGGAGCTGTTTTTT.

The rearrangement links TRBV30 to TRBJ1-1, with D possibly matching TRBD1 (5 bases). The germline V gene encodes CDR1 GTSNPN and CDR2 SVGIG (reference sequence). The CDR3 has 14 amino acids. The ends were cut back, 6 bases at V and 3 bases at J, with 17 bases in the middle. The chain's CDR3 is CACQRVGVDTEAFF. The CDR3 DNA is TGTGCCTGCCAACGGGTAGGGGTAGACACTGAAGCTTTCTTT. The full variable domain, rest sourced from reference TRBV30 and TRBJ1-1, is SQTIHQWPATLVQPVGSPLSLECTVEGTSNPNLYWYRQAAGRGLQLLFYSVGIGQISSEVPQNLSASRPQDRQFILSSKKLLLSDSGFYLCACQRVGVDTEAFFGQGTRLTVV.

CDR3 protein: CASSVRGNQPQHF. CDR3 in DNA: TGTGCCAGCAGCGTCAGGGGGAATCAGCCCCAGCATTTT. V and J are TRBV12-3 or TRBV12-4 and TRBJ1-5, with TRBD1 identical over 7 bases. The V and J ends lost 6 bases and 4 bases, in that order; junction bases with no gene match: 3. The CDR3 covers 13 residues.

The rearrangement joins TRBV4-1 to TRBJ1-5; 8 nucleotides align to TRBD1. V lost 1 base, J lost 9 bases, and 11 bases stayed unmatched. Germline CDR1 MGHRA, CDR2 YSYEKL. The CDR3 runs to 16 residues. CDR3 sequence: CASSQARGQAGGPQHF. CDR3 nucleotides: TGCGCCAGCAGCCAAGCGAGGGGACAGGCCGGTGGGCCCCAGCATTTT.

The CDR3, as DNA: TGTGCCAGTAGTATGGGAGGGACCTCGGTTGGGGAGCAGTACTTC. This gives the protein CASSMGGTSVGEQYF. The V gene is TRBV19, the J gene TRBJ2-7; 7 nucleotides agree with TRBD2. Germline CDR1 is LNHDA and CDR2 is SQIVND (reference sequence). Trimming took 3 bases from V and 7 from J; bases not matched to a gene: 12. This CDR3 is 15 amino acids long.